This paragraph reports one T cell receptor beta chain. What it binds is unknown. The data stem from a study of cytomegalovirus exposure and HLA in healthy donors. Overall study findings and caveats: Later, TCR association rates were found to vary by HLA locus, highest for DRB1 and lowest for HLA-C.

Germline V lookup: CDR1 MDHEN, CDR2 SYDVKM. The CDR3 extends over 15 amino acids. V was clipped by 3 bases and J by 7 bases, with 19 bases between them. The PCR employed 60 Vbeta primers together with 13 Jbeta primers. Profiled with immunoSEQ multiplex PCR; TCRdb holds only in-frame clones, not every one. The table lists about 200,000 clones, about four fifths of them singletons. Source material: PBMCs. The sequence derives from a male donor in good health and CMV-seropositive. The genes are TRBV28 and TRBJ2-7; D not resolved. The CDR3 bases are TGTGCCAGCAGTTTTTCCCGCCCTTCGGGTCAGGAGCAGTACTTC. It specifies CASSFSRPSGQEQYF.